Listed below are T cell receptor beta chains from one sample, sequenced in a study of cytomegalovirus exposure and HLA in healthy donors. Data came from immunoSEQ multiplex PCR; TCRdb stores just in-frame clones and leaves some out. The sample yields 170,000 or so clones, over 70% seen once. The sequenced material came from PBMCs. Every receptor here comes from a man aged 30 to 39 in good health and CMV-seropositive. The conserved cysteine and the conserved F or W are not part of the CDR3 here.

V gene: TRBV13
J gene: TRBJ2-6
CDR3 protein: ASSSPLSAGANVLT

V gene: TRBV7-2
J gene: NA
CDR3 protein: ASSIDRVPYEQY

V gene: TRBV11-2
J gene: TRBJ2-7
CDR3 protein: ASRDEYRDSYEQY

V gene: TRBV6-5
J gene: TRBJ2-7
CDR3 protein: ASSSTTDGGYEQY

V gene: TRBV7-6
J gene: TRBJ1-1
CDR3 protein: ASSPAGGSEFGTEAF

V gene: TRBV4-1
J gene: TRBJ1-2
CDR3 protein: ASSQEGQGNYGYT

V gene: TRBV2
J gene: TRBJ2-5
CDR3 protein: ASSAGTGGGSSETQY

V gene: TRBV19
J gene: TRBJ1-2
CDR3 protein: ASSPQTATNYGYT

V gene: TRBV25-1
J gene: TRBJ2-2
CDR3 protein: ASSEWSTGTNTGELF

V gene: TRBV2
J gene: TRBJ1-4
CDR3 protein: ASSARSPRANEKLF

V gene: TRBV29-1
J gene: TRBJ2-1
CDR3 protein: SGTTSPLKQF

V gene: TRBV10-3
J gene: TRBJ2-7
CDR3 protein: AISESLTTYEQY

V gene: TRBV25-1
J gene: TRBJ2-2
CDR3 protein: ASSETGFLNTGELF

V gene: TRBV7-9
J gene: TRBJ1-5
CDR3 protein: ASSLGDTNQPQH

V gene: TRBV4-3
J gene: TRBJ2-5
CDR3 protein: ASSQDLQETQY

V gene: TRBV27
J gene: TRBJ1-1
CDR3 protein: ASSSPGQGYTEAF

V gene: TRBV29-1
J gene: TRBJ2-1
CDR3 protein: SVTGNEQF

V gene: TRBV30
J gene: TRBJ2-1
CDR3 protein: AWSPGQGAYNEQF

V gene: TRBV11-2
J gene: TRBJ1-2
CDR3 protein: ASSLDRGAIGYT

V gene: TRBV7-9
J gene: TRBJ2-7
CDR3 protein: ASRPQRGLDSKGEQY

V gene: TRBV27
J gene: TRBJ1-1
CDR3 protein: ASSSAPGGRGEAF

V gene: TRBV5-4
J gene: TRBJ1-4
CDR3 protein: ASSPDRYNEKLF

V gene: TRBV18
J gene: TRBJ2-7
CDR3 protein: ASSLTGSDYEQY

V gene: TRBV5-4
J gene: TRBJ2-3
CDR3 protein: ASSFPGRSTDTQY

V gene: TRBV7-6
J gene: TRBJ2-1
CDR3 protein: ASSKSGTTTGEQF

V gene: TRBV19
J gene: TRBJ2-7
CDR3 protein: ASSMDSFSYEQY

V gene: TRBV29-1
J gene: TRBJ2-5
CDR3 protein: SVASQRGGLVETQY

V gene: TRBV2
J gene: TRBJ2-7
CDR3 protein: ASGRTTVGYEQY

V gene: TRBV19
J gene: TRBJ1-2
CDR3 protein: ASSIGGTGGTYGYT

V gene: TRBV5-1
J gene: TRBJ2-1
CDR3 protein: ATNSGSSYNEQF

V gene: TRBV6-5
J gene: TRBJ1-6
CDR3 protein: ASSYSKRNSPLH

V gene: TRBV14
J gene: TRBJ2-5
CDR3 protein: ASSQERGRIETQY

V gene: TRBV11-3
J gene: TRBJ2-7
CDR3 protein: ASSLEYRGLKGYEQY

V gene: TRBV5-6
J gene: TRBJ2-7
CDR3 protein: ASSLAGRMDEQY

V gene: TRBV28
J gene: TRBJ2-3
CDR3 protein: ASSLRLGRTDTQY

V gene: TRBV19
J gene: TRBJ2-1
CDR3 protein: ASSPDRGRDNEQF

V gene: TRBV2
J gene: TRBJ2-7
CDR3 protein: ASLGLAGAYEQY

V gene: TRBV5-1
J gene: TRBJ2-3
CDR3 protein: ASSLEGPPSTDTQY

V gene: TRBV10-1
J gene: TRBJ2-7
CDR3 protein: ASGGGAIREQY

V gene: TRBV25-1
J gene: TRBJ2-5
CDR3 protein: ASSETRPGETQY

V gene: TRBV7-8
J gene: TRBJ2-7
CDR3 protein: ASSLKRTGEWEQY